This T cell receptor beta chain was profiled in a study of blood T cell repertoires in COVID-19. Study-wide context: PBMCs, B-cell-depleted T cells, or T cells were the source of the cDNA or gDNA that made up the material.

Per the original methods: The assay estimated nucleated cells by amplifying reference gene primers. Some clones are missing from TCRdb's copy, which holds only in-frame ones; the method was immunoSEQ multiplex PCR. For V, J and clone size, that table is used; D and trimming come from the DNA. The data contain 250,000 to 300,000 clones, around 88% of them singletons. The CDR3 extends over 15 amino acids. V lost 2 bases to trimming and J lost 0 bases, with 8 bases between them. The germline V gene has CDR1 SGHTA and CDR2 FQGNSA. V usage is TRBV7-2 and J usage is TRBJ2-1, with D possibly TRBD1 on 6 matching bases. Input material: peripheral blood. The clonotype originates from a woman in her seventies with COVID-19, enrolled during active disease. The CDR3 bases are TGTGCCAGCAGCTTATCCAGGGGCTCCTACAATGAGCAGTTCTTC. Its translation is CASSLSRGSYNEQFF.